This T cell receptor (beta chain) was recorded in a study of T cell responses to AZD1222 COVID-19 vaccine. The table came from immunoSEQ multiplex PCR; TCRdb's copy has only in-frame clones and leaves some out. The data hold roughly 190,000 clones, with over 80% observed a single time. A word on this clone: Antigen specificity is unknown.

General observations from the study: Mostly white British, mostly female donors; authors suggested clonal diversity may be underestimated. At baseline, just a handful of AZD1222 recipients tested seropositive.

The ends lost 2 bases at V and 10 bases at J; junction bases unmatched: 4. Germline V gene sequence: CDR1 SGHDN, CDR2 FVKESK. The CDR3 extends over 13 amino acids. The sequence was collected from an adult in good health. The input for sequencing was peripheral blood, taken on day 0 of AZD1222 vaccination. The chain is built from TRBV14 and TRBJ2-1, with TRBD1 matching over 8 bases. The CDR3 protein is CASSQQDRGEQFF. CDR3 sequence (DNA): TGTGCCAGCAGCCAACAAGACAGGGGCGAGCAGTTCTTC.